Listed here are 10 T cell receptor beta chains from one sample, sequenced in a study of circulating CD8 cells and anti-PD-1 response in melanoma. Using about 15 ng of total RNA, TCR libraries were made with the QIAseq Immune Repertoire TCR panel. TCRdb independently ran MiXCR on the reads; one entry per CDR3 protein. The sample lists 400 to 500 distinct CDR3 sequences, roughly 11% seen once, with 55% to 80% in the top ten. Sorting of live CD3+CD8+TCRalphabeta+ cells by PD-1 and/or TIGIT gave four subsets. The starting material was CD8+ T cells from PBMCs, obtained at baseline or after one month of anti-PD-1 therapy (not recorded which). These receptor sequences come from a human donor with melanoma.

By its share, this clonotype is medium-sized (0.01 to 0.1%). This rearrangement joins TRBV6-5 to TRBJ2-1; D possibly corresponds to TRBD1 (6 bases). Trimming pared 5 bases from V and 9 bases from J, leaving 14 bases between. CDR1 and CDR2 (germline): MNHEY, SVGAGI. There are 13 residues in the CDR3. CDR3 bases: TGTGCCAGCAGTCTCCAGGGGCTAGGTGAGCAGTTCTTC. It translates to CASSLQGLGEQFF.

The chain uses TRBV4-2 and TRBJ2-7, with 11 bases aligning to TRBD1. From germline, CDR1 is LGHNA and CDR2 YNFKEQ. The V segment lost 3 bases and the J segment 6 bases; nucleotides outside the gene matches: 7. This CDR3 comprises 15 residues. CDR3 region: CASSHRRTGGGEQYF. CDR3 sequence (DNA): TGTGCCAGCAGCCACCGAAGGACAGGGGGCGGCGAGCAGTACTTC.

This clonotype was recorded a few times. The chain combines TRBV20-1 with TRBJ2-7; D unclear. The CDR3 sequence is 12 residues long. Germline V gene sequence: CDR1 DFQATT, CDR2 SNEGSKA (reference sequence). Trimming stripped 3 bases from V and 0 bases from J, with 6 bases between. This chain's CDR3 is CSASATSYEQYF. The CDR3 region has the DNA TGCAGTGCTAGTGCCACCTCCTACGAGCAGTACTTC.

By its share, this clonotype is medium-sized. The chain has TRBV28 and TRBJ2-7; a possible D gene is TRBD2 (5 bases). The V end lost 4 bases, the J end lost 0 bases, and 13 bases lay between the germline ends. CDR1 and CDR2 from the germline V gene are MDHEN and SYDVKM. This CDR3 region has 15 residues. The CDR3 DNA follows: TGTGCCAGCAGTTCCGCCGGACGGGGCTCCTACGAGCAGTACTTC. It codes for CASSSAGRGSYEQYF.

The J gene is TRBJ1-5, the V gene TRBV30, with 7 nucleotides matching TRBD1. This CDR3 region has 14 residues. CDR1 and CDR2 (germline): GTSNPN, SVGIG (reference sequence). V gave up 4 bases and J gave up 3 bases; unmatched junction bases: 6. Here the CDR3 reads CAWTAGGNNQPQHF. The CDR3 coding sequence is TGTGCCTGGACGGCAGGGGGAAACAATCAGCCCCAGCATTTT.

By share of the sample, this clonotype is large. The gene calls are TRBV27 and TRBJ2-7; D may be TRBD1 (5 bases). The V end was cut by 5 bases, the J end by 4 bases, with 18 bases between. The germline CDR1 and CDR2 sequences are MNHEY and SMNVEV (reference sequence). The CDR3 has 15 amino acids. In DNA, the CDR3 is TGTGCCAGCAGTCCCTCCGACAGTGGGCGTTACGAGCAGTACTTC. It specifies CASSPSDSGRYEQYF.

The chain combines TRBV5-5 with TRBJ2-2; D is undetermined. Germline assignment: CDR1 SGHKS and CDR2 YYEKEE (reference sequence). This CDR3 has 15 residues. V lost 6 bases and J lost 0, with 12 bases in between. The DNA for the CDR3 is TGTGCCAGCACCTGGGCCGGTACGAACACCGGGGAGCTGTTTTTT. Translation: CASTWAGTNTGELFF.

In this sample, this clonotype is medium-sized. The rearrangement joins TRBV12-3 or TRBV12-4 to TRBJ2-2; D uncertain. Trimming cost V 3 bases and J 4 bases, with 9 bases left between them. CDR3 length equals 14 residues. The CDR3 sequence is CASSLTLGTGELFF. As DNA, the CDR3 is TGTGCCAGCAGTTTGACCCTGGGCACCGGGGAGCTGTTTTTT.

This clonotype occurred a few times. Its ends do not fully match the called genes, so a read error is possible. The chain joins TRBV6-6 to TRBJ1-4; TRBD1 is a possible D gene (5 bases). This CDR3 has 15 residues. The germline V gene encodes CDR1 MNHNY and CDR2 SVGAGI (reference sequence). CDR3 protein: CVSSYLGRANEKLFF. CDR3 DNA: TGTGTCAGCAGTTATCTCGGCAGGGCGAATGAAAAACTGTTTTTT.

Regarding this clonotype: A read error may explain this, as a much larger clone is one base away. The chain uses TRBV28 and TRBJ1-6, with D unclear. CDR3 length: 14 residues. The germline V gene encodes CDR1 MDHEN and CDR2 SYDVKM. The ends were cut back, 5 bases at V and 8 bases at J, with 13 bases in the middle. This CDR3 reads CASSPGTGDSPLHF. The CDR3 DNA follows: TGTGCCAGCAGTCCCGGCACCGGGGATTCACCCCTCCACTTT.